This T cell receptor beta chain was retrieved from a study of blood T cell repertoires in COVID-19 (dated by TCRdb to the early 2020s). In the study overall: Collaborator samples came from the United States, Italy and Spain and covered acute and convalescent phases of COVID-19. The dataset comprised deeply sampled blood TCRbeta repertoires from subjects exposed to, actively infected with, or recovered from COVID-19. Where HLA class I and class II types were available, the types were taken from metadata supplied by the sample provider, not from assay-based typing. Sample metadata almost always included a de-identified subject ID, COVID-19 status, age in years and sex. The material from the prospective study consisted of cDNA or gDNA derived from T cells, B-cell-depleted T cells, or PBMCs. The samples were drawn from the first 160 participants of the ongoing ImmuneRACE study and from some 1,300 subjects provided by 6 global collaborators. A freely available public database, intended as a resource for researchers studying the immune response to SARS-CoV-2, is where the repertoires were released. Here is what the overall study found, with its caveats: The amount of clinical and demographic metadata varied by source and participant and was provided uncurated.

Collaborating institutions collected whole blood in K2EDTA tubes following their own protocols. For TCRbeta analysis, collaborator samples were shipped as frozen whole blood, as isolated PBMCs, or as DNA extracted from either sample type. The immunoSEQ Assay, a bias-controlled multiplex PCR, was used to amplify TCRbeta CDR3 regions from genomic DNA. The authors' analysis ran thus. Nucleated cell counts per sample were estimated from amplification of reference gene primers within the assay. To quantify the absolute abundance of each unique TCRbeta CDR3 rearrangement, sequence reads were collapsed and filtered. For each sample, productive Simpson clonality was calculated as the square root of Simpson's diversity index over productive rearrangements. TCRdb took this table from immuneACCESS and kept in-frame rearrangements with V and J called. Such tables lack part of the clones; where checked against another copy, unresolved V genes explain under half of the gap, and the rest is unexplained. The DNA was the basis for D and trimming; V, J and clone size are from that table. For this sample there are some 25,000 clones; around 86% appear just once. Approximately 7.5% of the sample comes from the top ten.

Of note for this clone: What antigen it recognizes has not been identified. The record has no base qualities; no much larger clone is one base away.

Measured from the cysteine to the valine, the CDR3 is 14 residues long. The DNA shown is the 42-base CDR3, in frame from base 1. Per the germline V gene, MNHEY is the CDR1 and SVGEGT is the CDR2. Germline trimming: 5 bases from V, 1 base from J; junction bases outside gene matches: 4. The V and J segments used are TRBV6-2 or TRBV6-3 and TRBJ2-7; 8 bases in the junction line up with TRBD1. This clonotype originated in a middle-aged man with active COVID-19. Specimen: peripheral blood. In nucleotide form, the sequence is TGTGCCAGCAGTGGACAGGGACAATCCTACGAGCAGTACGTC. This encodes CASSGQGQSYEQYV.